Presented here are 9 T cell receptor beta chains from one specimen sequenced in a study of metastatic and nonmetastatic thyroid tumors. Thyroid surgery took place with no prior treatment in any patient. TCRdb reprocessed the PCR reads via MiXCR. The sample holds 40,000 or so clones, about 24% seen once. Source material: blood. The receptors come from a female donor with papillary thyroid cancer or a benign thyroid nodule (not recorded which). Some clones in this sample may be carry-over from other donors' samples.

This chain links TRBV20-1 with TRBJ1-2; TRBD1 might be the D (5 bases). This CDR3 contains 13 residues. The germline V gene encodes CDR1 DFQATT and CDR2 SNEGSKA (reference sequence). V shed 1 base and J shed 3 bases, with 9 bases lying between them. Here the CDR3 DNA reads TGCAGTGCTAGAGTCTCCAGGGACTATGGCTACACCTTC. Translated: CSARVSRDYGYTF.

At least ten counts were recorded for this clone. This CDR3 is CASCGLGQPQHF. DNA of the CDR3: TGTGCCAGTTGCGGTTTAGGTCAGCCCCAGCATTTT. This chain connects TRBV19 to TRBJ1-5, with D hard to call. CDR1 and CDR2 (germline): LNHDA, SQIVND (reference sequence). V lost 8 bases to trimming and J lost 6 bases, with 11 bases between them. The CDR3 consists of 12 residues. The variable domain in full, completed from reference TRBV19 and TRBJ1-5, reads DGGITQSPKYLFRKEGQNVTLSCEQNLNHDAMYWYRQDPGQGLRLIYYSQIVNDFQKGDIAEGYSVSREKKESFPLTVTSAQKNPTAFYLCASCGLGQPQHFGDGTRLSIL.

A few counts support this clone. A much bigger clone sits one base away, suggesting this may be a read error. The same CDR3 also results from other DNA sequences found in this sample. The chain links TRBV6-1 to TRBJ2-1, with 8 bases that match TRBD2. Trimming took 11 bases from V and 5 from J; bases not matched to a gene: 11. The CDR3 runs 14 residues. Germline V gene data show CDR1 as MNHNS and CDR2 as SASEGT. Written as DNA, the CDR3 is TGTGCCTGCGGACCCTTCGGGGGGGACAATGAGCAGTTCTTC. Translated: CACGPFGGDNEQFF.

This clone has a count of ten or more. A much larger clone differs by one base, so this may be a read error. The sample holds other DNA sequences that translate to the same CDR3. The rearrangement links TRBV6-1 to TRBJ2-4; D might be TRBD1 (6 bases). Per the germline V gene, CDR1 is MNHNS and CDR2 is SASEGT. The CDR3 sequence is 20 residues long. CDR3 residues: CASSEAQGTPGGLAKNIRYF. DNA for the CDR3: TGTGCCAGCAGTGAAGCGCAGGGGACACCTGGGGGTTTAGCCAAAAACATTCGGTACTTC.

The CDR3 protein is CASRPGRRRAEAFF. The CDR3 region has the DNA TGTGCCAGCAGGCCCGGGCGCCGGAGGGCTGAAGCTTTCTTT. The rearrangement uses TRBV6-1 and TRBJ1-1; D is unclear. The germline V and J ends were trimmed by 6 bases and 6 bases, with 17 bases remaining between them. Germline-derived CDR1 and CDR2 are MNHNS and SASEGT. This CDR3 is 14 amino acids long.

The chain recombines TRBV11-2 with TRBJ2-1, with 7 bases that match TRBD1. Per germline, CDR1 SGHAT and CDR2 FQNNGV. This CDR3 spans 16 amino acids. J was trimmed by 2 bases and V by 5 bases; bases with no gene match: 9. CDR3 in amino acids: CASSINPGQPYNEQFF. The CDR3 region has the DNA TGTGCCAGCAGCATAAATCCGGGACAGCCCTACAATGAGCAGTTCTTC.

The genes are TRBV30 and TRBJ2-5; D remains ambiguous. The CDR3 spans 11 residues. CDR1 is GTSNPN and CDR2 is SVGIG in the germline V gene (reference sequence). Between the trimmed V and J ends, which lost 1 base and 4 bases, there was a span of 4 bases. Here the CDR3 DNA reads TGTGCCTGGAGTGAGGTAGAGACCCAGTACTTC. This sequence encodes CAWSEVETQYF.

The sample holds a few counts of this clone. The chain couples TRBV19 to TRBJ2-1; no firm D call. The CDR3 contains 12 residues. V lost 4 bases and J lost 3, with 4 bases in between. CDR1 and CDR2 (germline): LNHDA, SQIVND (reference sequence). As DNA, the CDR3 is TGTGCCAGTAGTAGGGGCTACAATGAGCAGTTCTTC. Its protein is CASSRGYNEQFF.

By sample share, this clone is medium-sized. A junction end diverges from the germline sequence, so it may reflect a read error. This chain connects TRBV6-1 to TRBJ2-7; D call uncertain. The germline V gene has CDR1 MNHNS and CDR2 SASEGT. The CDR3 consists of 12 residues. The DNA for the CDR3 is TGTGCCAGCAGTGAAGGAGAGTGGCAGAAAACATTC. Its protein is CASSEGEWQKTF.